This T cell receptor (beta chain) comes out of a study of T cells in Graves' hyperthyroidism and ophthalmopathy. This clonotype was seen only a few times. What it binds is not known. The germline gene is not matched at one end of the junction; a read error may be the cause. What was amplified from RNA transcripts were TCR beta CDR3 regions. A set of HTBI primers served as the primers for a first-round RT-PCR of the TCR CDR3. TCRdb reprocessed the multiplex PCR reads via MiXCR and lists one record per CDR3 protein. Among 600,000 to 800,000 distinct CDR3 sequences listed, 35% were seen once. Whole-study results and caveats: Ophthalmopathy and stable hyperthyroidism were told apart by a 13 V-J model. Among thyroid clonotypes expanded above 0.001, most also appeared in blood.

This CDR3 has 13 residues. The germline V gene encodes CDR1 SQVTM and CDR2 ANQGSEA. From 8.5 to 10 ml of fresh peripheral blood, PBMCs were isolated. The chain is built from TRBV29-1 and TRBJ1-2; 9 nucleotides line up with TRBD1. Sequencing used blood. The sequence came from a woman in her 40s with Graves' hyperthyroidism. The CDR3 protein is CSLDGGQGRGYTF. Written as DNA, the CDR3 is TGCAGCCTTGATGGGGGACAGGGACGGGGCTACACCTTC.